These 7 T cell receptor beta chains were all obtained from the same sample, sequenced in a study of beta chain features in type 1 diabetes. Whole-study findings and limits: Shortening that was moderate but significant affected the TCRB CDR3s of Type 1 diabetes patients in all four CD4+ subsets.

No antigen is known for these receptors. Every bit of the isolated RNA underwent reverse transcription, so sequencing read expressed TCRB transcripts. Produced via immunoSEQ multiplex PCR; TCRdb's table is partial and in-frame only. Altogether hundreds of thousands of clones are present, roughly 13% being singletons, with the ten largest covering approximately 0.042%. Sequenced input: naive CD4+ T cells from blood. The source of these receptors is a man between 18 and 35 years old with type 1 diabetes.

This chain joins TRBV6-1 and TRBJ1-5; D is unclear. The CDR3 is 12 amino acids. With 8 bases removed from V and 6 bases from J, the gap between germline ends came to 11 bases. CDR1 and CDR2 (germline): MNHNS, SASEGT. This CDR3 reads CASSSLGQPQHF. CDR3 DNA: TGTGCCAGCTCAAGTCTCGGTCAGCCCCAGCATTTT.

This clone has just a few counts. The chain couples TRBV5-1 to TRBJ2-1; the match to TRBD2 covers 14 bases. Per germline, CDR1 SGHRS and CDR2 YFSETQ. The J segment lost 0 bases and the V segment lost 4 bases, leaving 9 bases of the junction unmatched. This CDR3 comprises 19 residues. The CDR3 loop reads CASSIKGLAGATSYNEQFF. The CDR3 DNA is TGCGCCAGCAGCATAAAGGGACTAGCGGGAGCTACCTCCTACAATGAGCAGTTCTTC.

This clone occurred a few times. The chain has TRBV19 and TRBJ2-5, with 7 bases that match TRBD1. The CDR3 loop spans 15 amino acids. Germline assignment: CDR1 LNHDA and CDR2 SQIVND (reference sequence). The junction had 8 bases not matched to a gene; V was cut back by 6 bases and J by 1 base. The CDR3 nucleotides read TGTGCCAGTAGCGACAGGGAAAACGTCCAAGAGACCCAGTACTTC. This sequence encodes CASSDRENVQETQYF.

This clone was counted between two and nine times. This chain links TRBV6-5 with TRBJ2-1; TRBD2 matches 10 bases. CDR3 length: 15 amino acids. CDR1 and CDR2 (germline): MNHEY, SVGAGI. V shed 5 bases and J 14 bases; nucleotides not matched to a gene: 15. CDR3: CASSKGTVWTSGKFF. The CDR3 coding sequence is TGTGCCAGCAGTAAAGGGACCGTCTGGACTAGCGGAAAGTTCTTC.

The genes are TRBV28 and TRBJ1-1; D is possibly TRBD1 (6 bases). The CDR3 consists of 15 residues. V was cut by 1 base and J by 0 bases, with 9 bases left in between. Germline V gene data show CDR1 as MDHEN and CDR2 as SYDVKM. Here the CDR3 DNA reads TGTGCCAGCAGTTTATTCTACAGGGTGAACACTGAAGCTTTCTTT. This gives the protein CASSLFYRVNTEAFF.

This clone was observed a handful of times. The chain uses TRBV14 and TRBJ2-1, with 9 bases that match TRBD1. Germline-derived CDR1 and CDR2 are SGHDN and FVKESK. The J segment lost 6 bases and the V segment lost 2 bases, leaving 8 bases of the junction unmatched. CDR3 length: 16 residues. CDR3 sequence reads: CASSQLRDREVNEQFF. Written as DNA, the CDR3 is TGTGCCAGCAGCCAACTAAGGGACAGGGAGGTCAATGAGCAGTTCTTC.

Only a few counts were recorded for this clone. In the same sample, other DNA sequences code for this CDR3. CDR3 sequence (DNA): TGTGCCAGCAGGGGCCGGTACGAGCAGTACTTC. Translated, it gives CASRGRYEQYF. The chain uses TRBV28 and TRBJ2-7; D is unclear. CDR3 length: 11 amino acids. From germline, CDR1 is MDHEN and CDR2 SYDVKM. Trimming took 6 bases from V and 4 from J, leaving 7 bases between them.